Shown below are 20 T cell receptor beta chains from a single sample sequenced in a study of Tregs in tolerant kidney transplant recipients (dated by TCRdb to 2018 to 2020). Libraries were prepared through the immunoSEQ multiplex PCR assay. TCRdb took over this immuneACCESS table, retaining in-frame rearrangements with V and J assigned. Such tables are incomplete; in checked studies, under half of the missing clones stem from an unresolved V gene, and the remainder is unexplained. The table held for this sample gives about 48,000 clones. The ten biggest clones cover around 0.8% of the sample. The label giving this sample's time point can be read as: blood sample drawn before combined kidney and bone marrow transplant. Sequences were derived from CD4+ T cells from blood, sampled before the transplant. These receptors came from a human donor who received a combined kidney and bone marrow transplant.

Comment on this clone: The read terminates 3 residues ahead of where the CDR3 ends, so the germline J gene completes it. The rearrangement joins TRBV20-1 to TRBJ2-6; maybe TRBD1 (6 bases). Germline CDR1 is DFQATT and CDR2 is SNEGSKA (reference sequence). With 3 bases removed from V and 1 base from J, the gap between germline ends came to 7 bases. The CDR3 has 14 amino acids. The sequenced CDR3 bases are TGCAGTGCTAGTAGGGGGTCTGGGGCCAACGTC. It encodes CSASRGSGANV. The CDR3 as a whole reads CSASRGSGANVLTF.

With respect to this clone: Sequencing ends 3 residues short of the CDR3 end; the germline J gene provides the rest. V is TRBV5-4 and J is TRBJ1-6; 7 nucleotides agree with TRBD1. CDR1 and CDR2 from the germline V gene are SGHNT and YYREEE (reference sequence). CDR3 size: 15 residues. The V gene end was trimmed by 4 bases and the J gene end by 7 bases; junction bases not matched to a gene: 8. Partial CDR3 DNA: TGTGCCAGCAGCATCGCGACAGGGACGAATTCACCC. Protein product: CASSIATGTNSP. The full CDR3 reads CASSIATGTNSPLHF.

With respect to this clone: The read is 3 residues too short to cover the CDR3 end, so that end is filled in from the germline J gene. This rearrangement joins TRBV10-3 to TRBJ2-1; TRBD2 agrees at 7 bases. The CDR3 sequence is 13 residues long. Germline CDR1 is ENHRY and CDR2 is SYGVKD. V shed 8 bases and J 5 bases; nucleotides not matched to a gene: 6. The sequenced part of the CDR3 DNA is TGTGCCATCGGGGGGACTACCAACAATGAG. Translation: CAIGGTTNNE. The full CDR3 protein is CAIGGTTNNEQFF.

On this clone itself: The read comes to an end 3 residues before the CDR3 does, leaving the germline J gene to fill in the end. The rearrangement uses TRBV13 and TRBJ1-1; the D is unclear. Germline-derived CDR1 and CDR2 are PRHDT and FYEKMQ (reference sequence). Trimming removed 3 bases at V and 1 base at J, with 12 bases between. This CDR3 has 15 residues. The CDR3 protein is CASSFGSPKNTEAFF. CDR3 DNA, as far as it was read: TGTGCCAGCAGCTTCGGGTCACCTAAGAACACTGAA.

As to this clone: The read ends 3 residues before the CDR3 terminus; that terminus is restored from the germline J gene. This chain links TRBV2 with TRBJ2-3; 11 positions agree with TRBD2. After removal of 3 bases from V and 8 bases from J, the junction contained 4 bases not matched to a gene. CDR1 SNHLY and CDR2 FYNNEI come from the germline V gene. The CDR3 covers 14 residues. The sequenced CDR3 bases are TGTGCCAGCAGTGAGGGCACTAGCGGGAGTACG. This sequence encodes CASSEGTSGST. The entire CDR3 protein is CASSEGTSGSTQYF.

About this clone: The CDR3 extends 3 residues past the end of the read, so its final part is completed from the germline J gene. V and J are TRBV20-1 and TRBJ2-1, with 13 positions matching TRBD2. Germline V lookup: CDR1 DFQATT, CDR2 SNEGSKA (reference sequence). CDR3 length: 16 residues. The CDR3: CSPLAGGGVAYNEQFF. The covered CDR3 bases are TGCAGCCCACTAGCGGGAGGGGGTGTAGCCTACAATGAG.

Regarding this clone: Read data end 3 residues before the CDR3 end; the end is taken from the germline J gene. The chain has TRBV29-1 and TRBJ2-1; D is unresolved. CDR1 and CDR2 (germline): SQVTM, ANQGSEA. The V and J ends lost 0 bases and 0 bases respectively, with 9 bases between them. The CDR3 is 15 amino acids. The CDR3 DNA, read in part, is TGCAGCGTTGAAGATGTTGATAGCTCCTACAATGAG. Residues: CSVEDVDSSYNE. The full CDR3 sequence reads CSVEDVDSSYNEQFF.

Comment on this clone: Coverage ceases 3 residues before the CDR3 finishes, and the germline J gene fills in the end. The rearrangement joins TRBV6-2 or TRBV6-3 to TRBJ1-2; 9 bases fit TRBD1. The CDR3 covers 15 residues. Trimming cost V 5 bases and J 7 bases; bases outside gene matches: 11. From germline, CDR1 is MNHEY and CDR2 SVGEGT. CDR3: CASSPSRDRVGGYTF. Incomplete CDR3 DNA: TGTGCCAGCAGTCCGTCCCGGGACAGGGTTGGTGGC.

For this clone: The read stops 3 residues short of the end of the CDR3; the missing end is completed from the germline J gene. The chain joins TRBV5-3 to TRBJ2-1, with D unresolved. TRBV5-3 counts as an open reading frame of uncertain function. The germline V and J ends were trimmed by 4 bases and 3 bases, with 20 bases remaining between them. The CDR3 has 17 residues. CDR3 residues: CARSRRSKSKGYNEQFF. The CDR3 bases that were read are TGTGCCAGAAGCCGCCGATCAAAGAGCAAGGGCTACAATGAG.

On this clone: At one end the junction does not follow the germline gene, possibly because of a read error. Read coverage stops 3 residues before the CDR3 terminus; the germline J gene supplies the remainder. This sequence joins TRBV7-7 and TRBJ2-5; D is perhaps TRBD2 (5 bases). The CDR3 contains 14 residues. In germline, CDR1 is SSHAT, CDR2 FNYEAQ (reference sequence). Here the CDR3 reads CASSGTRSRETQYF. CDR3 DNA, as far as it was read: TGTGCTAGCAGCGGAACTAGATCTAGGGAGACC.

With regard to this clone: The read ends 3 residues shy of where the CDR3 ends; the end is completed using the germline J gene. The V call is TRBV7-2, the J call TRBJ1-3; D not resolved. Trimming took 1 base from V and 4 from J, leaving 5 bases between them. Looked up from germline, CDR1 is SGHTA and CDR2 is FQGNSA. CDR3 length equals 13 residues. CDR3 bases read: TGTGCCAGCAGCTTAGTCAGGGGAAACACC. Translation gives CASSLVRGNT. The entire CDR3 protein reads CASSLVRGNTIYF.

This clone is called medium-sized based on its frequency. The read comes to an end 3 residues before the CDR3 does, leaving the germline J gene to fill in the end. J is TRBJ1-1 and V is TRBV20-1; 9 bases are shared with TRBD1. CDR3 length equals 16 residues. Trimming took 1 base from V and 6 from J; bases not matched to a gene: 12. Germline CDR1 reads DFQATT; CDR2 reads SNEGSKA (reference sequence). The sequenced CDR3 bases are TGCAGTGCTAGAGCGGCTCAGAGTACAGGGGGCGCTGAA. As protein: CSARAAQSTGGAE. The entire CDR3 reads CSARAAQSTGGAEAFF.

As concerns this clone: The read gets to within 3 residues of the CDR3 end, and the germline J gene fills in the rest. The chain carries TRBV20-1 and TRBJ2-3; 10 bases map to TRBD2. Looked up from germline, CDR1 is DFQATT and CDR2 is SNEGSKA (reference sequence). The CDR3 has 14 residues. The covered CDR3 bases are TGCAGATGTTTGTCTAGCGGGAGAACAGATACG. It encodes CRCLSSGRTDT. The whole CDR3 sequence reads CRCLSSGRTDTQYF.

Comments on this clone: The read terminates 3 residues ahead of where the CDR3 ends, so the germline J gene completes it. This chain uses TRBV19 with TRBJ1-1; 9 bases agree with TRBD1. V shed 4 bases, J shed 6 bases, and the junction held 9 bases outside the gene matches. CDR3 size: 15 residues. CDR1 and CDR2 from the germline V gene are LNHDA and SQIVND (reference sequence). The part of the CDR3 DNA that was read is TGTGCCAGTAGTACTGGACAGGGGTCTTTCTCTGAA. As protein: CASSTGQGSFSE. The full CDR3 is CASSTGQGSFSEAFF. Supplemented by reference TRBV19 and TRBJ1-1, the full variable domain reads DGGITQSPKYLFRKEGQNVTLSCEQNLNHDAMYWYRQDPGQGLRLIYYSQIVNDFQKGDIAEGYSVSREKKESFPLTVTSAQKNPTAFYLCASSTGQGSFSEAFFGQGTRLTVV.

A note on this clone: The read ends 3 residues early relative to the CDR3; the germline J gene fills the gap. This rearrangement joins TRBV5-1 to TRBJ1-1; D may be TRBD1 (6 bases). The germline CDR1 and CDR2 sequences are SGHRS and YFSETQ. This CDR3 contains 14 residues. The part of the CDR3 DNA that was read is TGCGCCAGCAGCACAACAGACAGGCCCGGGGAA. Its translation is CASSTTDRPGE. The entire CDR3 protein is CASSTTDRPGEAFF.

Partial CDR3 DNA: TGTGCCAGCAGCTTGTCAGGTTACGAG. Amino acid sequence: CASSLSGYE. Given in full, the CDR3 is CASSLSGYEQYF. V usage is TRBV5-4 and J usage is TRBJ2-7; D is ambiguous. The read finishes 3 residues shy of the CDR3 end, and the germline J gene is used to complete it. Trimming took 1 base from V and 4 from J, leaving 6 bases between them. The length of the CDR3 is 12 residues. Per germline, CDR1 SGHNT and CDR2 YYREEE (reference sequence).

On this clone itself: Coverage ceases 3 residues before the CDR3 finishes, and the germline J gene fills in the end. The rearrangement uses TRBV7-2 and TRBJ2-7, with a weak D call TRBD2 (5 bases). V shed 5 bases and J shed 6 bases, with 20 bases lying between them. Germline V CDR1 and CDR2: SGHTA, FQGNSA. This CDR3 is built from 15 residues. This CDR3 is CASSKPDLSTPEQYF. CDR3 DNA, as far as it was read: TGTGCCAGCAGCAAACCGGACTTGTCCACCCCCGAG.

To note about this clone: Read sequence stops 3 residues before the CDR3 end, and the germline J gene provides the missing end. The chain links TRBV7-9 to TRBJ1-2; no firm D call. This CDR3 comprises 11 residues. The germline gives CDR1 SEHNR, CDR2 FQNEAQ (reference sequence). The CDR3 is CASSSYGGYTF. The part of the CDR3 DNA that was read is TGTGCCAGCAGCTCATACGGGGGC.

Regarding this clone: With the read ending 3 residues before the CDR3 end, the germline J gene is used to fill in that end. This chain joins TRBV7-8 and TRBJ2-1; 7 bases map to TRBD2. Per the germline V gene, CDR1 is SGHVS and CDR2 is FQNEAQ. The CDR3 covers 15 residues. With 2 bases clipped from V and 3 bases from J, the junction kept 4 bases outside the gene matches. The CDR3 DNA, read in part, is TGTGCCAGCAGCTTACTAAGCGGGAACTACAATGAG. Encoded protein: CASSLLSGNYNE. The CDR3 in its entirety is CASSLLSGNYNEQFF.

Comment on this clone: Read coverage stops 3 residues before the CDR3 terminus; the germline J gene supplies the remainder. The chain is built from TRBV2 and TRBJ2-3; D unresolved. V shed 4 bases and J shed 4 bases, with 3 bases lying between them. This CDR3 is built from 11 residues. Looked up from germline, CDR1 is SNHLY and CDR2 is FYNNEI. The CDR3 here is CASSVADTQYF. The sequenced CDR3 bases are TGTGCCAGCAGTGTCGCAGATACG. Full variable domain (rest looked up from reference TRBV2 and TRBJ2-3): EPEVTQTPSHQVTQMGQEVILRCVPISNHLYFYWYRQILGQKVEFLVSFYNNEISEKSEIFDDQFSVERPDGSNFTLKIRSTKLEDSAMYFCASSVADTQYFGPGTRLTVL.